This T cell receptor beta chain was documented in a study of beta chain features in type 1 diabetes. Study details: The patient and healthy donor groups were comparable for age, gender and cell yields. Sorted cells numbering approximately 110,000,000 were examined across all samples.

This clone appeared a few times. From germline, CDR1 is GTSNPN and CDR2 SVGIG (reference sequence). The V end lost 2 bases, the J end lost 1 base, and 17 bases lay between the germline ends. This CDR3 region has 16 residues. Expressed TCRB transcripts were sequenced because the isolated RNA had all been reverse transcribed beforehand. Roughly 3.4 million reads were obtained on average from naive, central memory and regulatory T cell samples. Using immunoSEQ multiplex PCR, the repertoire was profiled, and TCRdb retains in-frame clones only, with some absent. Counted here are 250,000 to 300,000 clones, 8% occurring once; the ten biggest clones make up roughly 1%.

Sequenced material: central memory CD4+ T cells from blood. This sequence was found in a woman aged 18-30 years in good health. The chain is built from TRBV30 and TRBJ1-1; D unresolved. CDR3 residues: CAWSPTRFSPNTEAFF. The CDR3 DNA reads as TGTGCCTGGAGTCCCACTCGGTTTTCGCCGAACACTGAAGCTTTCTTT.